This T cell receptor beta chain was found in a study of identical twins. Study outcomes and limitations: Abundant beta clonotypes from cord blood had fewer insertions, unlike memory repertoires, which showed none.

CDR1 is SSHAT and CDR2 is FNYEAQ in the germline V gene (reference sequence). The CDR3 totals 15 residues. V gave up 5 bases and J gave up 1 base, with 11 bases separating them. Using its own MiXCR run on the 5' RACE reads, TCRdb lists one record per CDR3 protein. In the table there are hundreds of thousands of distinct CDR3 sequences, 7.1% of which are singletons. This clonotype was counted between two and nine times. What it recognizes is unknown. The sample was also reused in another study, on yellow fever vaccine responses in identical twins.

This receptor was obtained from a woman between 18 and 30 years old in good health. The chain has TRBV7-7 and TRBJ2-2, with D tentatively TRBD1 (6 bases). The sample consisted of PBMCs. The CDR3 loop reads CASSRDNKNTGELFF. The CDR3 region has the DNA TGTGCCAGCAGCCGGGACAACAAGAACACCGGGGAGCTGTTTTTT.